A selection of T cell receptor beta chains follows, all from one sample in a study of Ad26.COV2.S vaccination and SARS-CoV-2 variants. The repertoire was sequenced with immunoSEQ multiplex PCR; TCRdb's copy has only in-frame clones and lacks some. The data hold over 300,000 clones, with around 82% observed a single time. This specimen was peripheral blood, taken in a trial of Ad26.COV2.S vaccine versus placebo. The receptors were gathered from a person between 18 and 65 years old who received the Ad26.COV2.S COVID-19 vaccine or a placebo. Both conserved end residues are part of each CDR3. Each record gives: clone size, J gene, D gene, V gene, CDR3 DNA, CDR3 protein. A D gene is named only where the DNA matches it firmly. The size entry is marked missing in some rows and otherwise reads once, few, many or a size class.

. | TRBJ2-7 | . | TRBV15 | TGTGCCACCAGCAGAGATTCCCACTACGAGCAGTACTTC | CATSRDSHYEQYF
once | TRBJ2-6 | . | TRBV5-4 | TGTGCCAGCAGCTTGGGCAGGTGGGTCTCTGGGGCCAACGTCCTGACTTTC | CASSLGRWVSGANVLTF
. | TRBJ2-7 | . | TRBV5-1 | TGCGCCAGCAGCCTGCAGGGTGCTTACTACGAGCAGTACTTC | CASSLQGAYYEQYF
once | TRBJ2-1 | TRBD1 | TRBV29-1 | TGCAGCGCGGGACAGGGCTACAATGAGCAGTTCTTC | CSAGQGYNEQFF
few | TRBJ2-1 | . | TRBV7-2 | TGTGCCAGCAGCTTAGACGGACCGTACAATGAGCAGTTCTTC | CASSLDGPYNEQFF
. | TRBJ2-2 | . | TRBV5-1 | TGCGCCAGCAGCTCGGACATCTCGAACACCGGGGAGCTGTTTTTT | CASSSDISNTGELFF
. | TRBJ2-7 | TRBD1 | TRBV6-5 | TGTGCCAGCAGCCAGGGACAGGCAGCCTACGAGCAGTACTTC | CASSQGQAAYEQYF
. | TRBJ2-7 | . | TRBV21-1 | TGTGCCAGCAGCAAAGTAGCAGGGGGGAAATACGAGCAGTACTTC | CASSKVAGGKYEQYF
. | TRBJ2-1 | . | TRBV11-3 | TGTGCCAGCAGCTCCCAAAGTTCCTACAATGAGCAGTTCTTC | CASSSQSSYNEQFF
. | TRBJ2-5 | . | TRBV11-2 | TGTGCCAGCAGCTTATATCTCGAGCCAGTTAAGACCTACCAGTACTTC | CASSLYLEPVKTYQYF
. | TRBJ1-2 | . | TRBV7-9 | TGTGCCAGCAGCCTGGGACATTCAACCCGCTGGTATGGCTACACCTTC | CASSLGHSTRWYGYTF
. | TRBJ2-1 | . | TRBV7-9 | TGTGCCAGCAGCCCTAGGGGAATCTCCTACAATGAGCAGTTCTTC | CASSPRGISYNEQFF
. | TRBJ2-7 | . | TRBV5-4 | TGTGCCAGCAGCTTGGATCAGGCAACAAGCTCCTACGAGCAGTACTTC | CASSLDQATSSYEQYF
once | TRBJ1-2 | . | TRBV29-1 | TGCAGCGTTACCCGGGACTCTACGCGGATCGGCTACACCTTC | CSVTRDSTRIGYTF
many | TRBJ2-1 | TRBD2 | TRBV6-4 | TGTGCCAGCAGTGACGGGACTAGCGGGGGCAATGAGCAGTTCTTC | CASSDGTSGGNEQFF
once | TRBJ1-6 | . | TRBV11-2 | TGTGCCAGCAGCTTAGTATCCTGGTTTTCCGATTCACCCCTCCACTTT | CASSLVSWFSDSPLHF
. | TRBJ2-7 | . | TRBV27 | TGTGCCAGCACCACGAAGCAGGGCCGGGGGTGGTTGTACGAGCAGTACTTC | CASTTKQGRGWLYEQYF
. | TRBJ1-5 | TRBD1 | TRBV6-5 | TGTGCCAGCAGTTTTGACAGGGGTCAGCCCCAGCATTTT | CASSFDRGQPQHF
. | TRBJ1-5 | . | TRBV28 | TGTGCCAGCAGGGGACACGCCACTTATAGCAATCAGCCCCAGCATTTT | CASRGHATYSNQPQHF
. | TRBJ1-5 | . | TRBV27 | TGTGCCAGCACTATAGCTTTCGGGCCGTATAGCAATCAGCCCCAGCATTTT | CASTIAFGPYSNQPQHF
once | TRBJ2-7 | TRBD1 | TRBV7-9 | TGTGCCAGCACCAAAGCCGGGACAGGGCCCTACGAGCAGTACTTC | CASTKAGTGPYEQYF
. | TRBJ1-1 | . | TRBV3-1/TRBV3-2 | TGTGCCAGCAGCCAAGATTGGTACGGGCCTGACACTGAAGCTTTCTTT | CASSQDWYGPDTEAFF
. | TRBJ1-1 | . | TRBV3-1/TRBV3-2 | TGTGCCAGCAGAGACTCAGGGGCGCAAACTGAAGCTTTCTTT | CASRDSGAQTEAFF
. | TRBJ2-5 | . | TRBV7-9 | TGTGCCAGCAGCCCCCCGTCGGGCCAAGAGACCCAGTACTTC | CASSPPSGQETQYF
. | TRBJ1-2 | TRBD1 | TRBV12-3/TRBV12-4 | TGTGCCAGCAGTCCCCGGGACAGGGGTGGCTACACCTTC | CASSPRDRGGYTF
. | TRBJ2-3 | . | TRBV5-1 | TGCGCCAGCGGACCACAGCGGACTAGCACAGATACGCAGTATTTT | CASGPQRTSTDTQYF
. | TRBJ2-1 | . | TRBV2 | TGTGCCAGCGGGGACCGCCTTTTAGGGTACAATGAGCAGTTCTTC | CASGDRLLGYNEQFF
. | TRBJ1-1 | . | TRBV15 | TGTGCCACCAGCAGAGATGCGGGACGGTTGAACACTGAAGCTTTCTTT | CATSRDAGRLNTEAFF
. | TRBJ1-2 | . | TRBV5-1 | TGCGCCAGCAGCTCCCGGGGGGGAAATGGCTACACCTTC | CASSSRGGNGYTF
few | TRBJ2-7 | . | TRBV4-2 | TGTGCCAGCAGCTCGGACCAGACCTACGAGCAGTACTTC | CASSSDQTYEQYF
. | TRBJ2-5 | . | TRBV30 | TGTGCCTGGACCGGAGGGGGAGGGCCAACGGAGACCCAGTACTTC | CAWTGGGGPTETQYF
. | TRBJ2-1 | . | TRBV3-1/TRBV3-2 | TGTGCCAGCAGCCAAGATTGGAGGGGGAGGTATGAGCAGTTCTTC | CASSQDWRGRYEQFF
. | TRBJ2-3 | TRBD1 | TRBV19 | TGTGCCAGTAGTACCTCTCGACAGGGGGGGGATACGCAGTATTTT | CASSTSRQGGDTQYF
. | TRBJ1-3 | . | TRBV27 | TGTGCCAGCAGTTTTGACCGGAGCTCTGGAAACACCATATATTTT | CASSFDRSSGNTIYF
. | TRBJ1-1 | . | TRBV4-3 | TGCGCCAGCAGCCGGAGGGGCGACACTGAAGCTTTCTTT | CASSRRGDTEAFF
once | TRBJ2-7 | . | TRBV5-5 | TGTGCCAGCAGCTTGTTAGGCAGGGTGGGCGAGCAGTACTTC | CASSLLGRVGEQYF
. | TRBJ1-3 | . | TRBV4-3 | TGCGCCAGCAGCCAAGGGGCGGCTGGAAACACCATATATTTT | CASSQGAAGNTIYF